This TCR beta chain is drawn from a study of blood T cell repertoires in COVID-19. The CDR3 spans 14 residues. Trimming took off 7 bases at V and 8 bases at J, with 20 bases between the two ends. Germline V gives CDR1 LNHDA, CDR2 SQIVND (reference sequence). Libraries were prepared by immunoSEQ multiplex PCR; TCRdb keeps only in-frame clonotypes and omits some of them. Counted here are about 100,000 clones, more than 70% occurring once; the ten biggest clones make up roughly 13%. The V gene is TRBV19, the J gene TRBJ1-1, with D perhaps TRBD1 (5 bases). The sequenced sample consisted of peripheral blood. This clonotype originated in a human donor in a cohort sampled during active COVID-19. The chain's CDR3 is CASTNRQLLPEAFF. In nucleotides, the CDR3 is TGTGCCAGTACCAATCGACAGCTCCTTCCGGAAGCTTTCTTT.